The subject of this entry is one TCR beta chain. Its cognate antigen is unknown. The data derive from a study of glioma-infiltrating T cells after dendritic cell vaccination. Study-wide background: Monocyte-derived dendritic cells, cultured approximately 7 days with IL-4 and GM-CSF, were pulsed with autologous tumor lysate. General study points: Survival was not directly related to TCR clonality in these patients.

This CDR3 is built from 16 residues. CDR1 SGHRS and CDR2 YFSETQ come from the germline V gene. PBMC sampling occurred before vaccination, two weeks after the third dose, and at progression. The primer mix had 60 V beta and 13 J beta primers. The repertoire was sequenced with immunoSEQ multiplex PCR; TCRdb's copy has only in-frame clones and lacks some. The repertoire consists of about 21,000 clones, with approximately 79% occurring once and the leading ten covering 35% to 40%. This TCR was recovered from a human donor with glioblastoma. This material consisted of blood, taken before dendritic cell vaccination. This chain links TRBV5-1 with TRBJ2-5; 8 bases line up with TRBD1. The better agreement between TRBJ2-7 and the DNA end casts doubt on the J call. The CDR3 DNA reads as TGCGCCAGCAGCTTGCCCCGGGACAGGAGCTCCTACGAGCAGTACTTC. It specifies CASSLPRDRSSYEQYF.